The 10 T cell receptor beta chains given below trace back to one sample, sequenced in a study of CD8+CD57+ T cells in acquired aplastic anemia. Profiling of TCR beta VDJ combinations and CDR3 sequences used genomic DNA as template. TCRdb ran MiXCR on the reads and lists one entry per CDR3 protein. The sample shows under 250,000 distinct CDR3 sequences, 34% of them seen only once. Sequenced: sorted CD4+, CD8+, or CD8+CD57+ T cells (not recorded which) from PBMCs. The receptors come from a human donor in good health, serving as a control.

This sequence joins TRBV20-1 and TRBJ2-1; 7 positions agree with TRBD1. Germline V gives CDR1 DFQATT, CDR2 SNEGSKA (reference sequence). The CDR3 runs 16 residues. Germline trimming cut 0 bases from V and 3 bases from J; bases unmatched to any gene: 8. CDR3: CSARDGTWDSYNEQFF. The CDR3, as DNA: TGCAGTGCTAGAGATGGTACCTGGGACAGCTACAATGAGCAGTTCTTC.

This clonotype appeared a few times. The genes are TRBV2 and TRBJ2-7; possible D gene TRBD2, 5 bases. CDR3 length equals 12 residues. V was cut by 7 bases and J by 1 base, with 8 bases left in between. CDR1 is SNHLY and CDR2 is FYNNEI in the germline V gene. This chain's CDR3 is CASKSGSYEQYF. CDR3 nucleotide sequence: TGTGCCAGCAAGTCGGGATCCTACGAGCAGTACTTC.

This clonotype occurred many times. The rearrangement uses TRBV7-2 and TRBJ1-1; D gene uncertain. Trimming left V 5 bases short and J 0 bases short, with 10 bases between. The CDR3 runs to 14 residues. Germline values: CDR1 SGHTA, CDR2 FQGNSA. The CDR3 DNA is TGTGCCAGCAGCCCTCGTCCGATGAACACTGAAGCTTTCTTT. Amino acid sequence: CASSPRPMNTEAFF.

Comments on this clonotype: Sequence at one end of the junction differs from germline and may be a read error. The V gene is TRBV14, the J gene TRBJ1-6, with no clear D. CDR1 is SGHDN, CDR2 FVKESK, per germline. This CDR3 has 14 amino acids. This chain's CDR3 is CAGSQGYVGSPLHF. CDR3 DNA sequence: TGTGCCGGCAGCCAAGGATACGTGGGTTCGCCCCTCCACTTT.

The V gene is TRBV12-3 or TRBV12-4, the J gene TRBJ1-6; tentatively, D is TRBD1 (6 bases). V was cut by 3 bases and J by 10 bases, with 10 bases left in between. This CDR3 comprises 13 residues. This chain's CDR3 is CASSFEGVSPLHF. CDR3 DNA sequence: TGTGCCAGCAGTTTCGAGGGGGTATCACCCCTCCACTTT.

Concerning this clonotype: The CDR3 does not end in the conserved phenylalanine or tryptophan, so this is likely a read error. The V gene is TRBV12-5, the J gene TRBJ2-1, with 10 bases identical to TRBD2. With 4 bases clipped from V and 9 bases from J, the junction kept 12 bases outside the gene matches. The CDR3 extends over 16 amino acids. Germline CDR1 reads LGHNT; CDR2 reads FRNRAP. CDR3 residues: CASGSYSASGRREQFS. CDR3 DNA sequence: TGTGCTAGTGGTTCATACTCGGCTAGCGGGAGACGTGAGCAGTTCTCC.

The CDR3 is CASSHLAGKPYEQYF. The CDR3 nucleotides are TGTGCCAGCAGCCACCTGGCAGGGAAACCCTACGAGCAGTACTTC. The genes are TRBV3-1 and TRBJ2-7; tentative D call: TRBD1 (5 bases). There are 15 residues in the CDR3. V gave up 3 bases and J gave up 2 bases, with 14 bases separating them. Looked up from germline, CDR1 is LGHDT and CDR2 is YNNKEL (reference sequence).

This rearrangement joins TRBV12-3 or TRBV12-4 to TRBJ1-3; 7 positions match TRBD1. This CDR3 has 16 amino acids. V trimming: 3 bases; J trimming: 1 base; junction bases outside the gene matches: 6. The CDR3: CASSFRQGWSGNTIYF. The CDR3, as DNA: TGTGCCAGCAGTTTCCGACAGGGATGGTCTGGAAACACCATATATTTT.

This clonotype was seen once. A much larger clone differs from this one at a single base, so this may be a read error. The chain recombines TRBV10-3 with TRBJ2-7; tentatively, D is TRBD1 (5 bases). V lost 5 bases, J lost 6 bases, and 11 bases lay in between. Looked up from germline, CDR1 is ENHRY and CDR2 is SYGVKD. The CDR3 totals 12 residues. In DNA form, the CDR3 reads TGTGCCATCAGTTCGGCAGGGCTCGAGCAGTACTTC. Its translation is CAISSAGLEQYF.

This chain links TRBV19 with TRBJ1-2; 7 nucleotides agree with TRBD1. V was clipped by 5 bases and J by 4 bases; unmatched bases: 10. The germline gives CDR1 LNHDA, CDR2 SQIVND (reference sequence). The CDR3 has 15 amino acids. The CDR3 sequence is CASSSIGQDIYGYTF. The CDR3 DNA is TGTGCCAGTAGTTCAATCGGACAGGATATCTATGGCTACACCTTC. The variable domain in full, completed from reference TRBV19 and TRBJ1-2, reads DGGITQSPKYLFRKEGQNVTLSCEQNLNHDAMYWYRQDPGQGLRLIYYSQIVNDFQKGDIAEGYSVSREKKESFPLTVTSAQKNPTAFYLCASSSIGQDIYGYTFGSGTRLTVV.